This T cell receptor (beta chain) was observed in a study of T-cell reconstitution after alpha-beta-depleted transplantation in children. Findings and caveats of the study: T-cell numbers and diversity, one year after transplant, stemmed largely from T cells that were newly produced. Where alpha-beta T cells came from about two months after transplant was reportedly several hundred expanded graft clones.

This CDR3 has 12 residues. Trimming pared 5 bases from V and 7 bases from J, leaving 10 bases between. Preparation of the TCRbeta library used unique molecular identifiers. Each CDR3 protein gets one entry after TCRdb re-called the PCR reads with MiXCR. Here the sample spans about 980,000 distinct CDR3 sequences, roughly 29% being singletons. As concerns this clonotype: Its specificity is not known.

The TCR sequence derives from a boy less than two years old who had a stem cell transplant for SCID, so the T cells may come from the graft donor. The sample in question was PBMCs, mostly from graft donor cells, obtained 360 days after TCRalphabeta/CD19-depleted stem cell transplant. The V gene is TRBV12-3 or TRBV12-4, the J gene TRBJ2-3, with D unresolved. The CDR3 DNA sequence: TGTGCCAGCAGTCCCAACGATCATACGCAGTATTTT. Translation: CASSPNDHTQYF.